A single sample is the source of the 30 T cell receptor beta chains below, sequenced in a study of T cells in Graves' hyperthyroidism and ophthalmopathy. Regions amplified from RNA transcripts were the TCR beta CDR3 regions. When the TCR CDR3 underwent first-round RT-PCR, the HTBI primer set was used. A single record per CDR3 protein comes from TCRdb applying MiXCR to the multiplex PCR reads. The data show hundreds of thousands of distinct CDR3 sequences, with about two fifths seen just once and approximately 8.7% held by the top ten. Sequencing was performed on blood. All receptors derive from a man aged 18 to 29 with Graves' hyperthyroidism.

This clonotype was seen more than once but under ten times. This chain links TRBV9 with TRBJ2-7; the D is unclear. The germline gives CDR1 SGDLS, CDR2 YYNGEE. The CDR3 runs to 15 residues. The V gene lost 0 bases and the J gene lost 2 bases, with 12 bases spanning the gap. The DNA for the CDR3 is TGTGCCAGCAGCGTAGACCCACAGCCCACCTACGAGCAGTACTTC. Its protein product is CASSVDPQPTYEQYF.

This clonotype was observed many times. V usage is TRBV2 and J usage is TRBJ1-5; TRBD1 might be the D (5 bases). This CDR3 is built from 14 residues. The V gene lost 10 bases and the J gene lost 6 bases, with 19 bases spanning the gap. Germline values: CDR1 SNHLY, CDR2 FYNNEI. CDR3 loop: CATFLKGPVQPQHF. CDR3 bases: TGTGCCACCTTCTTGAAGGGGCCGGTTCAGCCCCAGCATTTT.

This clonotype has at least ten counts. The V and J genes are TRBV2 and TRBJ2-5; 8 nucleotides line up with TRBD1. The CDR3 loop spans 14 amino acids. J lost 0 bases, V lost 6 bases, and 3 bases had no gene match. Per the germline V gene, CDR1 is SNHLY and CDR2 is FYNNEI. CDR3 DNA: TGTGCCAGCAGGGGGGACAGGTACCAAGAGACCCAGTACTTC. Its protein is CASRGDRYQETQYF.

This clonotype was counted a few times. The rearrangement joins TRBV7-9 to TRBJ2-5; TRBD2 matches at 9 bases. The CDR3 contains 16 residues. From germline, CDR1 is SEHNR and CDR2 FQNEAQ (reference sequence). V shed 5 bases, J shed 5 bases, and the junction held 12 bases outside the gene matches. Written as DNA, the CDR3 is TGTGCCAGCAGCCCGGGTATTGCGGGGGGGACGGAGACCCAGTACTTC. Translated: CASSPGIAGGTETQYF. The whole variable domain, remainder taken from reference TRBV7-9 and TRBJ2-5, is DTGVSQNPRHKITKRGQNVTFRCDPISEHNRLYWYRQTLGQGPEFLTYFQNEAQLEKSRLLSDRFSAERPKGSFSTLEIQRTEQGDSAMYLCASSPGIAGGTETQYFGPGTRLLVL.

This clonotype came up once. The chain combines TRBV4-1 with TRBJ1-1; D gene uncertain. CDR1 and CDR2 (germline): MGHRA, YSYEKL. CDR3 length: 13 amino acids. V gave up 0 bases and J gave up 8 bases, with 10 bases separating them. Written as DNA, the CDR3 is TGCGCCAGCAGCCAAGAGAATGGGTTCGAAGCTTTCTTT. It specifies CASSQENGFEAFF.

V is TRBV3-1 and J is TRBJ1-2; D is possibly TRBD1 (5 bases). Germline loops: CDR1 LGHDT, CDR2 YNNKEL (reference sequence). V was clipped by 3 bases and J by 0 bases, with 17 bases between them. The CDR3 runs to 17 residues. CDR3: CASSQGLNTEANYGYTF. For the CDR3, the DNA is TGTGCCAGCAGCCAGGGACTGAACACTGAAGCTAACTATGGCTACACCTTC.

The gene calls are TRBV7-9 and TRBJ2-2; D is unclear. Germline CDR1 is SEHNR and CDR2 is FQNEAQ (reference sequence). V was pared by 1 base and J by 6 bases, with 12 bases between. The CDR3 covers 15 residues. CDR3 coding DNA: TGTGCCAGCAGCTTAGACGTGAAAGCCCCCGGGGAGCTGTTTTTT. It specifies CASSLDVKAPGELFF. The full variable domain, its missing parts supplied by reference TRBV7-9 and TRBJ2-2, is DTGVSQNPRHKITKRGQNVTFRCDPISEHNRLYWYRQTLGQGPEFLTYFQNEAQLEKSRLLSDRFSAERPKGSFSTLEIQRTEQGDSAMYLCASSLDVKAPGELFFGEGSRLTVL.

This chain joins TRBV28 and TRBJ1-6, with 9 bases lining up with TRBD1. J gave up 9 bases and V 8 bases, and 8 bases lay outside the gene matches. The CDR3 sequence is 14 residues long. Germline-derived CDR1 and CDR2 are MDHEN and SYDVKM. CDR3 amino acids: CASLPGQGISPLHF. The CDR3, as DNA: TGTGCCAGCCTGCCGGGACAGGGAATTTCACCCCTCCACTTT.

The genes are TRBV6-5 and TRBJ1-6; no clear D gene. The CDR3 contains 14 residues. CDR1 is MNHEY, CDR2 SVGAGI, per germline. Trimming took 5 bases from V and 10 from J, leaving 15 bases between them. The CDR3 sequence: CASSPSRIWSPLHF. CDR3 DNA sequence: TGTGCCAGCAGTCCCTCCAGGATTTGGTCACCCCTCCACTTT.

The rearrangement links TRBV12-3 or TRBV12-4 to TRBJ1-1; D is possibly TRBD1 (6 bases). The CDR3 runs 14 residues. V gave up 6 bases and J gave up 6 bases, with 17 bases separating them. CDR3 in amino acids: CASRKSQGQAEAFF. CDR3 in DNA: TGTGCCAGCAGAAAATCCCAGGGACAAGCTGAAGCTTTCTTT.

This clonotype was recorded many times. Here the CDR3 DNA reads TGTGCCAGCAGCTTATTCGGCGGGAACTCCTACGAGCAGTACTTC. Its translation: CASSLFGGNSYEQYF. The V gene is TRBV7-6, the J gene TRBJ2-7; D might be TRBD2 (6 bases). Trimming stripped 2 bases from V and 0 bases from J, with 11 bases between. This CDR3 is 15 amino acids long. Germline V gene lookup returns CDR1 SGHVS and CDR2 FNYEAQ.

This clonotype was seen a handful of times. This chain connects TRBV19 to TRBJ1-1; no reliable D call. Germline V gene lookup returns CDR1 LNHDA and CDR2 SQIVND (reference sequence). CDR3 length: 14 residues. V lost 5 bases and J lost 4, with 14 bases in between. In DNA, the CDR3 is TGTGCCAGTAGTGGGCTCAGGAAGGGCACTGAAGCTTTCTTT. It encodes CASSGLRKGTEAFF.

Written as DNA, the CDR3 is TGTGCCATCAGTGACATCCTTCTAGCGGGAGGGCCGCAAGAGCAGTACTTC. Amino acids: CAISDILLAGGPQEQYF. V is TRBV10-3 and J is TRBJ2-7, with TRBD2 identical over 12 bases. V lost 3 bases to trimming and J lost 7 bases; unmatched junction nucleotides: 13. CDR1 and CDR2 from the germline V gene are ENHRY and SYGVKD. This CDR3 contains 17 residues.

The gene calls are TRBV20-1 and TRBJ2-7; TRBD1 might be the D (5 bases). Germline loops: CDR1 DFQATT, CDR2 SNEGSKA (reference sequence). The CDR3 has 15 residues. Trimming stripped 3 bases from V and 1 base from J, with 16 bases between. The CDR3 DNA sequence: TGCAGTGCTAGCGAAACAGGCACATATTCCTACGAGCAGTACTTC. The encoded protein is CSASETGTYSYEQYF.

This chain connects TRBV25-1 to TRBJ2-5, with 9 bases that match TRBD2. The length of the CDR3 is 15 residues. Losses at the gene ends were 6 bases for V and 4 bases for J; bases not matched to a gene: 9. The germline V gene encodes CDR1 MGHDK and CDR2 SYGVNS. The CDR3 loop reads CASSLGSGSRETQYF. As DNA, the CDR3 is TGTGCCAGCAGCTTGGGTAGCGGGAGTCGAGAGACCCAGTACTTC.

Here the CDR3 DNA reads TGTGCCAGCACCGAGCTCGGGGGTATTAATGAAAAACTGTTTTTT. Residues: CASTELGGINEKLFF. This sequence joins TRBV2 and TRBJ1-4; D is perhaps TRBD1 (5 bases). The CDR3 spans 15 residues. Germline CDR1 reads SNHLY; CDR2 reads FYNNEI. V lost 7 bases, J lost 4 bases, and 16 bases lay in between.

In this sample, this clonotype turned up once. The V gene is TRBV6-5, the J gene TRBJ1-5, with D tentatively TRBD1 (5 bases). The germline CDR1 and CDR2 sequences are MNHEY and SVGAGI. The V gene lost 0 bases and the J gene lost 7 bases, with 13 bases spanning the gap. The CDR3 spans 15 residues. The CDR3 nucleotides are TGTGCCAGCAGTTACTCGTTTCAGGGTGGGCAGCCCCAGCATTTT. This translates into CASSYSFQGGQPQHF.

In its sample, this clonotype was seen a few times. This chain links TRBV19 with TRBJ2-2; TRBD2 is a possible D gene (6 bases). This CDR3 contains 13 residues. Germline CDR1 is LNHDA and CDR2 is SQIVND (reference sequence). V lost 10 bases and J lost 4, with 13 bases in between. CDR3 in amino acids: CATAGMGTGELFF. The CDR3 DNA reads as TGTGCCACCGCGGGGATGGGCACCGGGGAGCTGTTTTTT.

There are many counts of this clonotype. The chain recombines TRBV11-2 with TRBJ2-7; D perhaps matches TRBD1 (5 bases). Trimming stripped 1 base from V and 2 bases from J, with 6 bases between. The CDR3 runs 13 residues. CDR1 SGHAT and CDR2 FQNNGV come from the germline V gene. For the CDR3, the DNA is TGTGCCAGCAGCTTAGTACAGGCCTACGAGCAGTACTTC. It codes for CASSLVQAYEQYF.

Concerning this clonotype itself: This may arise from a read error, as a much more abundant clone is one base away. The rearrangement joins TRBV9 to TRBJ2-7; tentative D call: TRBD1 (7 bases). The germline V gene has CDR1 SGDLS and CDR2 YYNGEE. This CDR3 has 14 amino acids. V was shortened by 4 bases and J by 1 base, with 12 bases between the two germline ends. The CDR3 reads CASSTGEESYEQYF. CDR3 DNA sequence: TGTGCCAGCAGCACAGGGGAGGAGTCCTACGAGCAGTACTTC.

This clonotype has only a few counts. The J gene is TRBJ2-2, the V gene TRBV24-1; D could derive from TRBD1 or TRBD2 (5 bases each). Trimming pared 1 base from V and 0 bases from J, leaving 11 bases between. Germline V gene sequence: CDR1 KGHDR, CDR2 SFDVKD. The CDR3 covers 17 residues. CDR3 nucleotides: TGTGCCACCAGTGATTTACCGGGACCTGCGAACACCGGGGAGCTGTTTTTT. Translating it yields CATSDLPGPANTGELFF.

This chain connects TRBV4-1 to TRBJ2-7; D remains unclear. The CDR3 spans 15 residues. Germline CDR1 MGHRA, CDR2 YSYEKL. V was clipped by 1 base and J by 4 bases, with 14 bases between them. The CDR3 is CASSQVSGSSYEQYF. The DNA of the CDR3 is TGCGCCAGCAGCCAAGTTTCCGGGTCTTCATACGAGCAGTACTTC.

This clonotype was detected once. The chain carries TRBV29-1 and TRBJ1-5; D may be TRBD1 (5 bases). CDR1 is SQVTM, CDR2 ANQGSEA, per germline. Between the trimmed V and J ends, which lost 8 bases and 6 bases, there was a span of 14 bases. The CDR3 has 12 residues. CDR3: CSSHPGGQPQHF. Here the CDR3 DNA reads TGCAGCAGCCATCCCGGGGGTCAGCCCCAGCATTTT.

This clonotype has a count of ten or more. V gene TRBV7-3 combines with J gene TRBJ2-5; the match to TRBD1 covers 9 bases. The germline gives CDR1 SGHTA, CDR2 FQGTGA. With 5 bases clipped from V and 3 bases from J, the junction kept 7 bases outside the gene matches. The CDR3 loop spans 15 amino acids. The CDR3 region has the DNA TGTGCCAGCAGCCACCTGGGACAGGGCGAAGAGACCCAGTACTTC. This encodes CASSHLGQGEETQYF.

The genes are TRBV7-9 and TRBJ1-4; D gene ambiguous. Trimming left V 0 bases short and J 14 bases short, with 7 bases between. Germline V gene sequence: CDR1 SEHNR, CDR2 FQNEAQ (reference sequence). CDR3 length: 11 residues. The CDR3 DNA follows: TGTGCCAGCAGCTTAGCGGGGATCCTGTTTTTT. Amino acids: CASSLAGILFF.

This sequence joins TRBV7-8 and TRBJ1-1; D is uncertain. The V gene lost 5 bases and the J gene lost 2 bases, with 15 bases spanning the gap. The length of the CDR3 is 15 residues. Germline assignment: CDR1 SGHVS and CDR2 FQNEAQ. Written as DNA, the CDR3 is TGTGCCAGCAGCCACGGTCAAGCGGTTAACACTGAAGCTTTCTTT. Its translation: CASSHGQAVNTEAFF.

The chain is built from TRBV20-1 and TRBJ2-7; D is possibly TRBD1 (5 bases). CDR3 size: 15 residues. CDR1 is DFQATT, CDR2 SNEGSKA, per germline (reference sequence). V lost 5 bases to trimming and J lost 3 bases, with 20 bases between them. Here the CDR3 reads CSAYRPQGADYEQYF. CDR3 coding DNA: TGCAGTGCTTACCGACCCCAGGGTGCTGACTACGAGCAGTACTTC.

The V and J genes are TRBV15 and TRBJ2-6; weak D call: TRBD1 (6 bases). There are 18 residues in the CDR3. The germline CDR1 and CDR2 sequences are LNHNV and YYDKDF (reference sequence). With 3 bases removed from V and 0 bases from J, the gap between germline ends came to 15 bases. The CDR3 loop is CATSSSRGASSGANVLTF. The CDR3 nucleotides are TGTGCCACCAGCAGCAGCAGGGGTGCAAGCTCTGGGGCCAACGTCCTGACTTTC.

The chain combines TRBV19 with TRBJ2-7; TRBD1 agrees at 7 bases. Unmatched junction bases numbered 6, after V lost 1 base and J lost 3 bases. Germline V gene sequence: CDR1 LNHDA, CDR2 SQIVND (reference sequence). This CDR3 is built from 15 residues. The CDR3 loop reads CASSIVRDRNYEQYF. The DNA of the CDR3 is TGTGCCAGTAGTATAGTCCGGGACAGAAACTACGAGCAGTACTTC.

This clonotype was observed a handful of times. V is TRBV7-8 and J is TRBJ2-5, with 9 positions matching TRBD2. CDR1 SGHVS and CDR2 FQNEAQ come from the germline V gene. V lost 7 bases, J lost 1 base, and 7 bases stayed unmatched. This CDR3 contains 15 residues. As DNA, the CDR3 is TGTGCCAGCATGCCGGCGGGAGGGCCCCAAGAGACCCAGTACTTC. This sequence encodes CASMPAGGPQETQYF.